This T cell receptor beta chain was obtained from a study of T cell changes during pregnancy in multiple sclerosis. In germline, CDR1 is LNHDA, CDR2 SQIVND (reference sequence). This CDR3 has 13 amino acids. Trimming shortened V by 4 bases and J by 6 bases, and 12 bases separated the two germline ends. Assay: immunoSEQ multiplex PCR; the TCRdb copy retains only in-frame clones and omits some. The data contain more than 30,000 clones, 85% to 90% of them singletons. The TCR was taken from a female donor in good health, enrolled as a control in a pregnancy study. The V call is TRBV19, the J call TRBJ1-1; D ambiguous. The specimen was CD4+ T cells from peripheral blood mononuclear cells, collected in the third trimester of pregnancy. The CDR3 DNA reads as TGTGCCAGTAGTAATCGGCCAGACTCTGAAGCTTTCTTT. Translating it yields CASSNRPDSEAFF.